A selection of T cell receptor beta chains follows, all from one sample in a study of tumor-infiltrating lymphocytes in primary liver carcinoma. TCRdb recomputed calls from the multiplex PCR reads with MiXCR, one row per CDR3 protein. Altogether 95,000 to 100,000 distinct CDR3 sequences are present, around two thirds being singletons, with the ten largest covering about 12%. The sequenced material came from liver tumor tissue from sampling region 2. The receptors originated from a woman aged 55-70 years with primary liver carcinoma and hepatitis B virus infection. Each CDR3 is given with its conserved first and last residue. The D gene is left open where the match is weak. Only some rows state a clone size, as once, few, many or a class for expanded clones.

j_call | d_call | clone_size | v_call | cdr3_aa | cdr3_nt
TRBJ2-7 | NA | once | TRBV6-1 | CASSEEGSFAREEQYF | TGTGCCAGCAGTGAAGAGGGAAGTTTCGCACGGGAGGAGCAGTACTTC
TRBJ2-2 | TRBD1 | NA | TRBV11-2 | CTSSPSTGWAGELFF | TGTACCAGCAGCCCCTCGACAGGGTGGGCCGGGGAGCTGTTTTTT
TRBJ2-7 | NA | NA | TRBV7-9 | CASSLGGGGRAYEQYF | TGTGCCAGCAGCTTAGGTGGGGGCGGGAGAGCCTACGAGCAGTACTTC
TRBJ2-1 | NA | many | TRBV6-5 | CASSYSSDNEQFF | TGTGCCAGCAGTTACTCGTCAGACAATGAGCAGTTCTTC
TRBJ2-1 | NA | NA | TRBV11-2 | CACSFTPLRSSYNEQFF | TGTGCCTGCAGTTTCACCCCACTGAGGAGCTCCTACAATGAGCAGTTCTTC
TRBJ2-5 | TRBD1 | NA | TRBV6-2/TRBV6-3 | CASSYGPGQVQATQYF | TGTGCCAGCAGTTATGGACCGGGACAGGTCCAAGCGACCCAGTACTTC
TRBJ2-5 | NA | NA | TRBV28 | CASSSSRTNIRTQYF | TGCGCCAGCAGTTCGAGCCGGACTAATATCCGAACCCAGTACTTC
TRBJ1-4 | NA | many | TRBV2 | CASRAATTLDEKLFF | TGTGCCAGCAGGGCCGCCACCACACTTGATGAAAAACTGTTTTTT
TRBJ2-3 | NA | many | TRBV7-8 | CASSLAWGTDTQYF | TGTGCCAGCAGCTTAGCCTGGGGCACAGATACGCAGTATTTT
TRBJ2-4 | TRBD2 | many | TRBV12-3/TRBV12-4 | CASSLRTSGSFHF | TGTGCCAGCAGTTTAAGGACTAGCGGGAGTTTCCACTTC
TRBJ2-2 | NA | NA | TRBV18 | CASSPPIGANTGELSF | TGTGCCAGCTCACCACCTATCGGGGCGAACACCGGGGAGCTGTCTTTT
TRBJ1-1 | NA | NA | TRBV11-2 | CASSLLGVNTEAIF | TGTGCCAGCAGCTTACTTGGAGTGAACACTGAAGCTATATTT
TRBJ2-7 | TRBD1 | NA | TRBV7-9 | CASSRDSLSEQCF | TGTGCCAGCAGCCGGGACAGTCTGTCCGAGCAGTGCTTC
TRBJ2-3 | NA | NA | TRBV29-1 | CSAGITSIYTQYF | TGCAGCGCCGGAATCACGAGCATATATACGCAGTATTTT
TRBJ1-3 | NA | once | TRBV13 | CASSSPRVGFSGNTIYF | TGTGCCAGCAGTTCCCCCCGGGTGGGCTTCTCTGGAAACACCATATATTTT
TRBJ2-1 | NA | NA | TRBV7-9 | CASSGLSLVPYNEQLF | TGTGCCAGCTCTGGGTTGAGTCTAGTCCCCTACAATGAGCAGTTGTTC
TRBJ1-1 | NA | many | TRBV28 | CASSWGGVTEAFF | TGTGCCAGCAGTTGGGGAGGGGTCACTGAAGCTTTCTTT
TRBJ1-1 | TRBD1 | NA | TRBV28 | CASKPGQRNTEAFF | TGTGCCAGTAAACCGGGACAGCGGAACACTGAAGCTTTCTTT
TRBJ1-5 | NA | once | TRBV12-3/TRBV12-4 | CASSIGGQQPQHF | TGTGCCAGCAGCATCGGAGGGCAGCAGCCCCAACATTTT
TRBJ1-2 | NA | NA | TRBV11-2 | CASSPGTEYGYTF | TGTGCCAGCAGTCCCGGGACGGAGTATGGCTACACCTTC
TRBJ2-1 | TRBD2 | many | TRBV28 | CASSPLAGMRNEQFF | TGTGCCAGCAGTCCTCTAGCGGGAATGAGAAATGAGCAGTTCTTC
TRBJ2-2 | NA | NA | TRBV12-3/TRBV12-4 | CASSSHRRNIGELFF | TGTGCCAGCAGTTCACATAGGAGGAACATCGGGGAGCTGTTTTTT
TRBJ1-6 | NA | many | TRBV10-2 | CASSVGGHRSDNSPLHF | TGCGCCAGCAGCGTCGGGGGTCACCGCTCAGATAATTCACCCCTCCACTTT
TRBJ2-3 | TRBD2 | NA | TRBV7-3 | CASSFFGGATDTQYF | TGTGCCAGCAGCTTTTTCGGGGGGGCAACAGATACGCAGTATTTT
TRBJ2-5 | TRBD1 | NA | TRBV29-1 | CSVEGPTGSIHTQYF | TGCAGCGTTGAAGGCCCGACAGGGTCCATCCATACCCAGTACTTC
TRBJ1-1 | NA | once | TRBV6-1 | CTSSGSPGWAFF | TGTACCAGCAGTGGATCCCCCGGATGGGCTTTCTTT
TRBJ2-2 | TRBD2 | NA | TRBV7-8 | CASSKPLAGGYTGELVF | TGTGCCAGCAGCAAGCCCTTAGCGGGAGGGTACACCGGGGAGCTGGTTTTT
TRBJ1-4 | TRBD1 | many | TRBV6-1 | CASSEGGTGRKKLFF | TGTGCCAGCAGTGAAGGAGGGACAGGGAGGAAAAAACTGTTTTTT
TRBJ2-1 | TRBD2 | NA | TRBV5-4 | CVSSLTAGLVSIHNEQFF | TGTGTCAGCAGCTTGACGGCAGGACTAGTTTCAATTCACAACGAGCAGTTCTTC
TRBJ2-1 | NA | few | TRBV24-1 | CATSARGRVLSYNEQFF | TGTGCCACCAGTGCCAGGGGAAGGGTTTTGTCCTACAATGAGCAGTTCTTC
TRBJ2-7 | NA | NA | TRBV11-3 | CASSLGPLQSYEKYF | TGTGCCAGCAGCTTAGGCCCACTTCAATCATACGAGAAGTACTTC
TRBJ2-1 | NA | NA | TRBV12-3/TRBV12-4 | CVSSRLRGAYNEQLF | TGTGTCAGCAGTAGACTACGGGGGGCCTACAATGAGCAGTTGTTC
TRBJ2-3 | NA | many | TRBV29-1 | CSVDFARDTQYF | TGCAGCGTTGATTTCGCACGAGATACGCAGTATTTT
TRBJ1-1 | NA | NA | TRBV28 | CASSLVGKNTEAFF | TGTGCCAGCAGTTTGGTGGGTAAGAACACTGAAGCTTTCTTT
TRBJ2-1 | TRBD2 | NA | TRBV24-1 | CATSDPQGLAGGRYNEQFF | TGTGCCACCAGTGACCCGCAAGGACTAGCGGGAGGGCGCTACAATGAGCAGTTCTTC
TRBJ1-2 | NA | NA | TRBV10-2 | CASSDLGLDYGYTF | TGCGCCAGCAGTGATCTAGGACTGGATTATGGCTACACCTTC
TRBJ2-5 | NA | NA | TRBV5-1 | CASTPGVVRETQYF | TGCGCCAGCACCCCGGGGGTCGTCAGGGAGACCCAGTACTTC
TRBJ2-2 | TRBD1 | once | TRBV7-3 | CASSLTRDRGELFF | TGTGCCAGCAGCTTAACCAGGGACAGGGGGGAGCTGTTTTTT
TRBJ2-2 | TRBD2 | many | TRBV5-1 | CASSLGTSDTGELFF | TGCGCCAGCAGCTTGGGGACTAGCGACACCGGGGAGCTGTTTTTT
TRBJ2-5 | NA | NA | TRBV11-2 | CASSTYGERTQETQYF | TGTGCCAGCAGCACCTATGGCGAGAGAACACAAGAGACACAGTACTTT
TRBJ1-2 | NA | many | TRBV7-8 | CASSLVSGNYGYTF | TGTGCCAGCAGCTTAGTCTCAGGGAACTATGGCTACACCTTC
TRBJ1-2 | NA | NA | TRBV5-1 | CASSFEGTNYGYTF | TGCGCCAGCAGCTTCGAGGGGACGAACTATGGCTACACCTTC
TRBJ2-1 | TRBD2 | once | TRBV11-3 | CANSPRGSGKNEQFF | TGTGCCAACAGCCCTCGTGGTAGCGGGAAGAATGAGCAGTTCTTC
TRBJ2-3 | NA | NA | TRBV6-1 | CAGSENADTQYF | TGTGCCGGCAGTGAAAATGCTGATACACAGTATTTT
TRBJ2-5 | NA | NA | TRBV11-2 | CTSSLESNGTQYF | TGTACCAGCAGTTTAGAATCCAATGGGACCCAGTACTTC
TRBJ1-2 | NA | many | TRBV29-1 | CSARVNYGYTF | TGCAGTGCAAGGGTGAACTATGGCTACACCTTC
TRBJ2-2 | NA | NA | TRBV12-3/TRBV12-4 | CVSTAGGPSTHTGELFF | TGTGTCAGTACCGCTGGAGGGCCAAGTACCCACACCGGGGAGCTGTTTTTT
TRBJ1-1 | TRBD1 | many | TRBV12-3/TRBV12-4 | CASSLRGRSTEAFF | TGTGCCAGCAGTTTAAGGGGGCGAAGCACTGAAGCTTTCTTT
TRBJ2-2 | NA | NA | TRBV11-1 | CPNRPSLDTGELFF | TGTCCCAACAGACCGAGCCTTGACACCGGGGAGTTGTTTTTT
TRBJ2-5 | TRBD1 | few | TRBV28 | CASSTPGQGAKTQYF | TGTGCCAGCAGTACCCCGGGACAGGGGGCGAAGACCCAGTACTTC
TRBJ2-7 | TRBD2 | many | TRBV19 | CASRTSGGSYEQYF | TGTGCCAGCCGAACTAGCGGGGGCTCCTACGAGCAGTACTTC
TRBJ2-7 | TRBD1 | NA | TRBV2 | CASIVGQGDREQYF | TGTGCCAGCATCGTAGGACAGGGGGATCGGGAGCAGTACTTC
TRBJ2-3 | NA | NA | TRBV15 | CVTSREVTDTQYF | TGTGTCACCAGCCGGGAAGTCACAGATACGCAGTATTTT
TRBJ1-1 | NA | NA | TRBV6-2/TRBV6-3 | CASSPWDGGFTEAFF | TGTGCTAGCAGTCCCTGGGACGGGGGGTTCACTGAAGCTTTCTTT